The rows below give T cell receptor beta chains drawn from one sample of a study of CD8+ T cells in alopecia areata. TCRdb keeps only in-frame clones here, not all; method: immunoSEQ multiplex PCR. The sample lists 180,000 or so clones; 58% were seen once. Here the sequenced sample was CD4+ T cells sorted from blood, taken at week 24, from a patient treated with tofacitinib. The receptor source for this set is a human donor with alopecia areata. CDR3s include the opening cysteine and the closing phenylalanine or tryptophan. Each record gives: J gene, V gene, clone size, CDR3 protein. Clone size is given for some rows only: seen once, a few or many times, or a class if the clone is expanded.

TRBJ2-1,TRBV18,.,CASSPGPPGLADYNEQFF
TRBJ2-1,TRBV29-1,.,CSVHGPRNEQFF
TRBJ1-2,TRBV2,few,CASSDGVRAYGYTF
TRBJ2-1,TRBV5-6,.,CASSLTIESHSEQFF
TRBJ2-2,TRBV4-3,.,CASSQEAGNTGELFF
TRBJ2-3,TRBV15,.,CATSSRGRGAFPDTQYF
TRBJ2-5,TRBV7-2,.,CASSLSQEETQYF
TRBJ2-1,TRBV5-1,.,CASSLQQNEQFF
TRBJ2-2,TRBV27,.,CASSLIRAGELFF
TRBJ2-5,TRBV29-1,.,CSVEDIPRAAAGRPRGETQYF
TRBJ1-2,TRBV6-5,few,CASRQGSSYGYTF
TRBJ2-5,TRBV28,.,CASSLSGTETQYF
TRBJ2-3,TRBV9,.,CASSGADTQYF
TRBJ2-5,TRBV15,.,CATSRGLAVETQYF
TRBJ1-5,TRBV19,once,CASSNRRRSSNQPQHF
TRBJ1-3,TRBV28,.,CASSPLDSSGNTIYF
TRBJ2-5,TRBV5-1,.,CASSSEAGGPETQYF
TRBJ2-3,TRBV7-2,.,CASSLYQGNTDTQYF
TRBJ1-2,TRBV10-3,.,CAIGGEAAYGYTF
TRBJ2-6,TRBV25-1,.,CASSDREIGSGANVLTF
TRBJ2-1,TRBV10-3,.,CAISVASGSTYNEQFF
TRBJ2-7,TRBV4-1,few,CASSQGRDRYYEQYF
TRBJ2-7,TRBV23-1,few,CASSQRLAGVYEQYF
TRBJ2-2,TRBV30,.,CAWLGNRGGELFF
TRBJ2-1,TRBV15,.,CATSSGTSGDNEQFF
TRBJ2-3,TRBV4-1,.,CASSQLTSSTDTQYF
TRBJ1-2,TRBV4-1,once,CASSQGGTPANYGYTF
TRBJ1-2,TRBV29-1,.,CSVESRFYGYTF
TRBJ2-7,TRBV29-1,.,CSVGQAYEQYF
TRBJ2-1,TRBV2,.,CASSGLSEQFF
TRBJ2-7,TRBV5-1,.,CASSSGSRGSYEQYF
TRBJ1-2,TRBV11-1,.,CASSAARVFGYTF
TRBJ2-2,TRBV30,once,CAWSAGLVNSGELFF
TRBJ2-6,TRBV5-4,.,CASSYRTGGLGGANVLTF
TRBJ2-5,TRBV28,few,CASSSETQYF
TRBJ2-5,TRBV30,.,CAWSGGGSSSETQYF